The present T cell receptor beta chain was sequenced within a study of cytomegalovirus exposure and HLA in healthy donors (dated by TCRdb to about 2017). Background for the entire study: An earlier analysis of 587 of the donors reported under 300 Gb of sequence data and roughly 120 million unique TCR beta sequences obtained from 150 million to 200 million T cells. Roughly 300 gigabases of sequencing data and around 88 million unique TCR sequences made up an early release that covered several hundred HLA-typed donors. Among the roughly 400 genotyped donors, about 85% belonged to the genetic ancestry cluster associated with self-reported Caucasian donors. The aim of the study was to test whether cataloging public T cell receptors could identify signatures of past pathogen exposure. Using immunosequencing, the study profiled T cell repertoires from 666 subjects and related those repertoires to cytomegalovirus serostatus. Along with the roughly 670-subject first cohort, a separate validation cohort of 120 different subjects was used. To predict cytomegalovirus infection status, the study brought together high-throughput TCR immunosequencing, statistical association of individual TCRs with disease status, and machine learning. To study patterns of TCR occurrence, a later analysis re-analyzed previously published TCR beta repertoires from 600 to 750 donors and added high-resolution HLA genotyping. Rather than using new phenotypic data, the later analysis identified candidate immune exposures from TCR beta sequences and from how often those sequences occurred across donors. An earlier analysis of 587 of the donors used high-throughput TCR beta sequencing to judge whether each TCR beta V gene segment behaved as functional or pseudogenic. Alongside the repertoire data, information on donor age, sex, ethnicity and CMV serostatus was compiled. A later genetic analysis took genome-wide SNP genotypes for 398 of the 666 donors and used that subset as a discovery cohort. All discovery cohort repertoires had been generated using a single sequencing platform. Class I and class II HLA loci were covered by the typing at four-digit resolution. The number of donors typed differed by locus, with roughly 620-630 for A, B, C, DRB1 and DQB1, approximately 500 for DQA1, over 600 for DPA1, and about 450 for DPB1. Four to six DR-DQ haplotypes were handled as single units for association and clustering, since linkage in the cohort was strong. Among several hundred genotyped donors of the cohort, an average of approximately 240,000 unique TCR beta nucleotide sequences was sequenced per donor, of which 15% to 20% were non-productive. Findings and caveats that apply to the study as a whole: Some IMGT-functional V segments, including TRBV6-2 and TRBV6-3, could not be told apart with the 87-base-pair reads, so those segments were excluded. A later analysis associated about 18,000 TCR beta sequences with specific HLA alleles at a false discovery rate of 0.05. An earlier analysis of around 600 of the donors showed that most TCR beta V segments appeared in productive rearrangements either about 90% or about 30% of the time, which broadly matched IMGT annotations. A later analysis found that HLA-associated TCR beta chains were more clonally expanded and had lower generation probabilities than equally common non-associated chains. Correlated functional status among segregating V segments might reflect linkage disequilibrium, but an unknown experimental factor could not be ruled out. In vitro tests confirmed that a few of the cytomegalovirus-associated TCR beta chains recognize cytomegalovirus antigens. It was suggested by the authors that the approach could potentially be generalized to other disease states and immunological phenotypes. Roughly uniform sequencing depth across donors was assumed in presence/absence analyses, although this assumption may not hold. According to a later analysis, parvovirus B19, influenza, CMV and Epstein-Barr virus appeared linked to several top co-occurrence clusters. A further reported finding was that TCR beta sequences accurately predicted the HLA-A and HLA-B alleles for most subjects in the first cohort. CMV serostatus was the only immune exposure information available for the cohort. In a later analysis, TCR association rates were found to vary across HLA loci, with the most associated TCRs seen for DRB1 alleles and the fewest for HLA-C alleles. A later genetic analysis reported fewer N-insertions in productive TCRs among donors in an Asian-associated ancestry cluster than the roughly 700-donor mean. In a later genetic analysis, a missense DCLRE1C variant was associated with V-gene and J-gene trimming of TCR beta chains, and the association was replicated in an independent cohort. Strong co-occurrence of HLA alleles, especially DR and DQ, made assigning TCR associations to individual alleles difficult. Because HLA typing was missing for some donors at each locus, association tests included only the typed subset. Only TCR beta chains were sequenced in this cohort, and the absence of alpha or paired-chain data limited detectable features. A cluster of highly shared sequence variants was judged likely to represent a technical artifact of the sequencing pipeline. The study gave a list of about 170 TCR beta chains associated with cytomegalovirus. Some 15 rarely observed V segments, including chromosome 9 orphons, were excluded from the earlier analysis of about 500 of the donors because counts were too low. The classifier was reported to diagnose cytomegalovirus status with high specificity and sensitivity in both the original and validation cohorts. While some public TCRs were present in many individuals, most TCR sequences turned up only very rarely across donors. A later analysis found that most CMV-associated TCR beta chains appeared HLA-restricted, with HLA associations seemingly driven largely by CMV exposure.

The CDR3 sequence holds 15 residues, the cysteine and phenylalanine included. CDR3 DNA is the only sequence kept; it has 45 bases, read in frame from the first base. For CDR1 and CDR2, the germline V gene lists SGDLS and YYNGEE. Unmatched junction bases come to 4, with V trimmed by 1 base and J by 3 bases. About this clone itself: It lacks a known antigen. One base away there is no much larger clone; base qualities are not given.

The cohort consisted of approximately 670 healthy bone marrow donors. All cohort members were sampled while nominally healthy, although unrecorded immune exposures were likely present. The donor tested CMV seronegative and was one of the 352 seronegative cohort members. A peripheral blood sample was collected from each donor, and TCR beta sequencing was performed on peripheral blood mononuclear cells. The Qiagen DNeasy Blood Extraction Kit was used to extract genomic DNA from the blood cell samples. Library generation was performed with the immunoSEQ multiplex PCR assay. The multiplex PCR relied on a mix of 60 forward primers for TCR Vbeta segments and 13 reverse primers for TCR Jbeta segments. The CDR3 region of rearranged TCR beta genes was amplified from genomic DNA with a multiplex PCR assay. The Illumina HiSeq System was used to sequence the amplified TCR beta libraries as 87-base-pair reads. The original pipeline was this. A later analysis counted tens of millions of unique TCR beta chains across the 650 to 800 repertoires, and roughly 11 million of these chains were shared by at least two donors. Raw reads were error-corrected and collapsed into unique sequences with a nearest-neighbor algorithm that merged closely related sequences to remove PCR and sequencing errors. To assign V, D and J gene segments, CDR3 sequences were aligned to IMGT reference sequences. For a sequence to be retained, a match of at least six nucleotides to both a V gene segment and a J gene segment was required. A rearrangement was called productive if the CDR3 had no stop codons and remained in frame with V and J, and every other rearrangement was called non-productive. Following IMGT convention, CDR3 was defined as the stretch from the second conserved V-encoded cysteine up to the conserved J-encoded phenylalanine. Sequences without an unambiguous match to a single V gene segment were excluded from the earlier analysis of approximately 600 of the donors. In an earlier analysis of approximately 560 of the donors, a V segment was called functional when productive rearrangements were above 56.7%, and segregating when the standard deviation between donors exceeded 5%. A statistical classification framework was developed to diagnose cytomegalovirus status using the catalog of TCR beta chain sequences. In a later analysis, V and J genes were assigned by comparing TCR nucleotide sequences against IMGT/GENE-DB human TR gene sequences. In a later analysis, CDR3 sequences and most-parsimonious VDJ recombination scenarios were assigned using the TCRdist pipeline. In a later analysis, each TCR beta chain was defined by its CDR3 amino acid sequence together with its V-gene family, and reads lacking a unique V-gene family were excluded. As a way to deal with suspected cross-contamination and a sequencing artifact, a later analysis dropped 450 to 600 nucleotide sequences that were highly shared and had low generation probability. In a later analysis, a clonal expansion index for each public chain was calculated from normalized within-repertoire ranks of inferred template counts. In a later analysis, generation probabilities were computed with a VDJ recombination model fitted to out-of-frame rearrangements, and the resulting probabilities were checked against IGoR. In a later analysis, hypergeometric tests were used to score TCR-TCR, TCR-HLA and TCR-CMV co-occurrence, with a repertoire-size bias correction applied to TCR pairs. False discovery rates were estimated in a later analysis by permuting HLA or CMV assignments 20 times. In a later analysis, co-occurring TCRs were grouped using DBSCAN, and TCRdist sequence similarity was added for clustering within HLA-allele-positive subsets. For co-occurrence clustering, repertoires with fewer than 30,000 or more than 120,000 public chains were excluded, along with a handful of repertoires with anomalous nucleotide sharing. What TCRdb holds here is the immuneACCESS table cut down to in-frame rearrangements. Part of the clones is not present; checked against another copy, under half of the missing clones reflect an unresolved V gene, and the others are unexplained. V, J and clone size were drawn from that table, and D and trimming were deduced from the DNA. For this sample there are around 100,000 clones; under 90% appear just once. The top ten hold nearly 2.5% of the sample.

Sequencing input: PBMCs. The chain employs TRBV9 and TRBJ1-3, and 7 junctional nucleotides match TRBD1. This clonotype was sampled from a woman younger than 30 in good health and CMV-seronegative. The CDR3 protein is CASSVFGTDGNTIYF. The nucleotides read TGTGCCAGCAGCGTATTCGGGACAGATGGAAACACCATATATTTT.